Shown below are 32 T cell receptor beta chains from a single sample sequenced in a study of cytomegalovirus exposure and HLA in healthy donors. PCR involved 60 Vbeta and 13 Jbeta primers. Assay: immunoSEQ multiplex PCR; the TCRdb copy retains only in-frame clones and omits some. The table lists 160,000 or so clones, over 80% of them singletons. Material for sequencing was PBMCs. These receptors were collected from a woman aged 18-29 years in good health and CMV-seronegative.

The chain recombines TRBV5-4 with TRBJ1-2, with TRBD1 identical over 9 bases. Trimming took 6 bases from V and 6 from J; bases not matched to a gene: 15. This CDR3 is 16 amino acids long. The germline gives CDR1 SGHNT, CDR2 YYREEE (reference sequence). CDR3 in amino acids: CASNNRDRAVWDGYTF. The CDR3 DNA is TGTGCCAGCAACAACCGGGACAGGGCGGTGTGGGATGGCTACACCTTC. Full variable domain (remainder filled in from reference TRBV5-4 and TRBJ1-2): ETGVTQSPTHLIKTRGQQVTLRCSSQSGHNTVSWYQQALGQGPQFIFQYYREEENGRGNFPPRFSGLQFPNYSSELNVNALELDDSALYLCASNNRDRAVWDGYTFGSGTRLTVV.

The gene calls are TRBV6-5 and TRBJ2-1; D gene ambiguous. Germline V gene sequence: CDR1 MNHEY, CDR2 SVGAGI. This CDR3 region has 13 residues. The V and J ends lost 2 bases and 6 bases respectively, with 8 bases between them. CDR3 loop: CASSYGVRNEQFF. The DNA for the CDR3 is TGTGCCAGCAGTTACGGAGTGCGCAATGAGCAGTTCTTC.

This chain connects TRBV27 to TRBJ1-2, with D possibly matching TRBD1 (6 bases). This CDR3 spans 14 amino acids. The V gene lost 8 bases and the J gene lost 8 bases, with 21 bases spanning the gap. CDR1 and CDR2 from the germline V gene are MNHEY and SMNVEV (reference sequence). CDR3 nucleotide sequence: TGTGCCAGCCTTGGGCGTGGGGGCCGGGGAGGCTACACCTTC. Translation gives CASLGRGGRGGYTF.

This clone is a singleton in its sample. This sequence joins TRBV30 and TRBJ1-2, with TRBD1 matching over 7 bases. CDR3 length: 15 residues. CDR1 GTSNPN and CDR2 SVGIG come from the germline V gene (reference sequence). J lost 8 bases, V lost 3 bases, and 15 bases had no gene match. In DNA, the CDR3 is TGTGCCTGGAGCCTACCCACAGGGGTTATTCGAGGCTACACCTTC. Protein product: CAWSLPTGVIRGYTF.

V is TRBV28 and J is TRBJ1-3, with D hard to call. Germline values: CDR1 MDHEN, CDR2 SYDVKM. This CDR3 has 14 residues. Trimming shortened V by 6 bases and J by 0 bases, and 9 bases separated the two germline ends. The CDR3 sequence is CASRQYDSGNTIYF. CDR3 nucleotide sequence: TGTGCCAGCAGACAGTATGACTCTGGAAACACCATATATTTT.

This chain joins TRBV13 and TRBJ1-4; a weak D match, TRBD1 (5 bases). V lost 7 bases and J 5 bases, leaving 11 bases between the germline ends. The CDR3 has 13 residues. Germline V lookup: CDR1 PRHDT, CDR2 FYEKMQ (reference sequence). The CDR3 here is CASTGRGNEKLFF. The CDR3 region has the DNA TGTGCCAGCACCGGACGGGGGAATGAAAAACTGTTTTTT.

The V gene is TRBV27, the J gene TRBJ1-6, with D unclear. V was cut by 5 bases and J by 3 bases, with 5 bases left in between. The CDR3 is made up of 13 amino acids. Germline values: CDR1 MNHEY, CDR2 SMNVEV (reference sequence). CDR3 DNA sequence: TGTGCCAGCAGTCCCCACTATAATTCACCCCTCCACTTT. Protein product: CASSPHYNSPLHF.

This clone was counted between two and nine times. The chain combines TRBV5-1 with TRBJ2-7; D may be TRBD2 (7 bases). Trimming pared 5 bases from V and 0 bases from J, leaving 15 bases between. CDR3 length: 15 residues. Germline V gives CDR1 SGHRS, CDR2 YFSETQ. Written as DNA, the CDR3 is TGCGCCAGCAGGGGCGGGGGCCTCATCTCCTACGAGCAGTACTTC. Its translation is CASRGGGLISYEQYF.

This chain's CDR3 is CASSQDRFNEQFF. In DNA form, the CDR3 reads TGCGCCAGCAGCCAGGACAGATTCAATGAGCAGTTCTTC. V usage is TRBV5-1 and J usage is TRBJ2-1, with D possibly matching TRBD1 (6 bases). CDR3 length equals 13 residues. V was cut by 4 bases and J by 6 bases, with 11 bases left in between. CDR1 and CDR2 (germline): SGHRS, YFSETQ.

V gene TRBV9 combines with J gene TRBJ2-3, with D possibly matching TRBD2 (5 bases). The CDR3 is 12 residues long. The germline CDR1 and CDR2 sequences are SGDLS and YYNGEE. Trimming took off 4 bases at V and 4 bases at J, with 7 bases between the two ends. The CDR3 sequence is CASSSLADTQYF. The CDR3 bases are TGTGCCAGCAGCTCACTAGCAGATACGCAGTATTTT.

This chain connects TRBV11-2 to TRBJ2-5; 10 bases align to TRBD2. V lost 1 base, J lost 5 bases, and 7 bases stayed unmatched. Germline values: CDR1 SGHAT, CDR2 FQNNGV. This CDR3 region has 16 residues. The CDR3 nucleotides read TGTGCCAGCAGCTTAGGAGGTAGCGGGGGGCGTGAGACCCAGTACTTC. As protein: CASSLGGSGGRETQYF.

The V gene is TRBV28, the J gene TRBJ2-4; D unresolved. The germline CDR1 and CDR2 sequences are MDHEN and SYDVKM. The CDR3 sequence is 12 residues long. The ends were cut back, 7 bases at V and 0 bases at J, with 4 bases in the middle. DNA of the CDR3: TGTGCCAGCAATATAGCCAAAAACATTCAGTACTTC. Translated: CASNIAKNIQYF.

This clone was counted between two and nine times. Compared with germline, one end of the junction differs, possibly owing to a read error. This rearrangement joins TRBV7-9 to TRBJ2-6, with 9 positions matching TRBD1. The CDR3 is made up of 18 amino acids. Looked up from germline, CDR1 is SEHNR and CDR2 is FQNEAQ (reference sequence). The CDR3 loop is CSSSLARTGVLGANVLTF. The CDR3 nucleotides are TGTTCCAGCAGCTTAGCTCGGACAGGGGTGTTAGGGGCCAACGTCCTGACTTTC.

The rearrangement joins TRBV5-1 to TRBJ1-2; D gene uncertain. The CDR3 is 14 residues long. Germline values: CDR1 SGHRS, CDR2 YFSETQ. Trimming took off 3 bases at V and 1 base at J, with 10 bases between the two ends. This CDR3 is CASSSLVGNYGYTF. In DNA, the CDR3 is TGCGCCAGCAGCTCCTTAGTCGGTAACTATGGCTACACCTTC.

This chain uses TRBV27 with TRBJ1-2; 12 bases are shared with TRBD1. J lost 5 bases, V lost 4 bases, and 8 bases had no gene match. The V gene's germline CDR1 is MNHEY and CDR2 SMNVEV (reference sequence). The CDR3 runs to 16 residues. The CDR3 nucleotides are TGTGCCAGCAGTTCGACCGGGACAGGGGGCAGGTATGGCTACACCTTC. Translating gives CASSSTGTGGRYGYTF.

The rearrangement uses TRBV14 and TRBJ1-2; 9 nucleotides agree with TRBD1. Germline V gene lookup returns CDR1 SGHDN and CDR2 FVKESK. V trimming: 4 bases; J trimming: 4 bases; junction bases outside the gene matches: 7. The CDR3 has 15 residues. This CDR3 reads CASSRSGQGIYGYTF. In nucleotides, the CDR3 is TGTGCCAGCAGCCGATCGGGACAGGGAATCTATGGCTACACCTTC.

The J gene is TRBJ2-3, the V gene TRBV5-4, with D possibly being TRBD1 or TRBD2 (7 bases each). V lost 4 bases, J lost 0 bases, and 15 bases lay in between. The length of the CDR3 is 16 residues. CDR1 is SGHNT and CDR2 is YYREEE in the germline V gene (reference sequence). In DNA, the CDR3 is TGTGCCAGCAGCCTGGGAGGGACAGCAAGCACAGATACGCAGTATTTT. Its translation: CASSLGGTASTDTQYF.

The rearrangement uses TRBV9 and TRBJ2-2, with D tentatively TRBD2 (5 bases). Germline V gene sequence: CDR1 SGDLS, CDR2 YYNGEE. Trimming stripped 3 bases from V and 7 bases from J, with 10 bases between. The CDR3 length is 13 residues. The CDR3 DNA is TGTGCCAGCAGCGGAGGGTTGCACGGGGAGCTGTTTTTT. Amino acids: CASSGGLHGELFF.

The V call is TRBV6-6, the J call TRBJ1-1; D uncertain. Deletions cut 2 bases from V and 6 bases from J, with 10 bases between. Germline assignment: CDR1 MNHNY and CDR2 SVGAGI (reference sequence). This CDR3 contains 13 residues. CDR3 sequence (DNA): TGTGCCAGCAGTTACGGGCTAAGATCTGAAGCTTTCTTT. Amino acid sequence: CASSYGLRSEAFF.

The chain uses TRBV30 and TRBJ1-1, with 9 bases identical to TRBD1. Germline CDR1 is GTSNPN and CDR2 is SVGIG (reference sequence). CDR3 length: 16 residues. Unmatched junction bases numbered 12, after V lost 2 bases and J lost 5 bases. Here the CDR3 DNA reads TGTGCCTGGAGTATCCCTCGGACAGGGGAGAGGACTGAAGCTTTCTTT. Residues: CAWSIPRTGERTEAFF.

This clone occurred a few times. The chain uses TRBV5-1 and TRBJ1-3; D might be TRBD1 (5 bases). V lost 2 bases and J lost 7, with 16 bases in between. The germline CDR1 and CDR2 sequences are SGHRS and YFSETQ. This CDR3 contains 15 residues. DNA of the CDR3: TGCGCCAGCAGCTTAGGAGGGACGAGTAGCAACACCATATATTTT. Translated, it gives CASSLGGTSSNTIYF.

The chain employs TRBV18 and TRBJ2-7, with 7 bases fitting TRBD1. This CDR3 contains 15 residues. J lost 3 bases, V lost 2 bases, and 7 bases had no gene match. Per germline, CDR1 KGHSH and CDR2 LQKENI. The DNA of the CDR3 is TGTGCCAGCTCACCAAGGACAGGATTCAACTACGAGCAGTACTTC. Protein: CASSPRTGFNYEQYF.

A single count supports this clone. The chain combines TRBV10-2 with TRBJ2-7; 9 bases match TRBD2. Germline CDR1 reads WSHSY; CDR2 reads SAAADI. The CDR3 contains 15 residues. V lost 0 bases to trimming and J lost 3 bases; unmatched junction nucleotides: 3. In DNA, the CDR3 is TGCGCCAGCAGTGAGTCTAGCGGGGGAATCTACGAGCAGTACTTC. Translation gives CASSESSGGIYEQYF.

V usage is TRBV10-1 and J usage is TRBJ2-1, with TRBD2 identical over 9 bases. Trimming cost V 5 bases and J 6 bases; bases outside gene matches: 8. In germline, CDR1 is WNHNN, CDR2 SYGVQD (reference sequence). CDR3 length equals 15 residues. In DNA form, the CDR3 reads TGCGCCAGCAGTATGTCGGCGGGGGGGCGCAATGAGCAGTTCTTC. Translation: CASSMSAGGRNEQFF.

The chain employs TRBV18 and TRBJ1-5, with a possible D match to TRBD1 (5 bases). V shed 8 bases and J shed 0 bases, with 20 bases lying between them. Per germline, CDR1 KGHSH and CDR2 LQKENI. The CDR3 sequence is 17 residues long. This chain's CDR3 is CASAELGSGASNQPQHF. The CDR3 DNA sequence: TGTGCCAGCGCCGAGTTGGGCAGTGGGGCTAGCAATCAGCCCCAGCATTTT.

The chain uses TRBV7-9 and TRBJ1-1; D unclear. CDR1 and CDR2 from the germline V gene are SEHNR and FQNEAQ (reference sequence). This CDR3 comprises 11 residues. Between the trimmed V and J ends, which lost 6 bases and 5 bases, there was a span of 7 bases. CDR3 bases: TGTGCCAGCAGGGGAGGGACTGAAGCTTTCTTT. Amino acids: CASRGGTEAFF. Full variable domain (rest looked up from reference TRBV7-9 and TRBJ1-1): DTGVSQNPRHKITKRGQNVTFRCDPISEHNRLYWYRQTLGQGPEFLTYFQNEAQLEKSRLLSDRFSAERPKGSFSTLEIQRTEQGDSAMYLCASRGGTEAFFGQGTRLTVV.

The genes are TRBV4-1 and TRBJ2-1, with D tentatively TRBD2 (6 bases). The CDR3 has 17 amino acids. With 2 bases removed from V and 0 bases from J, the gap between germline ends came to 14 bases. Germline lookup yields CDR1 MGHRA and CDR2 YSYEKL. CDR3 in amino acids: CASSQIQRASSYNEQFF. The CDR3 DNA reads as TGCGCCAGCAGCCAAATACAGCGGGCGAGCTCCTACAATGAGCAGTTCTTC.

The rearrangement uses TRBV9 and TRBJ2-3; TRBD2 is a possible D gene (7 bases). Trimming removed 2 bases from V and 1 base from J, with 14 bases in between. The CDR3 extends over 16 amino acids. Germline CDR1 is SGDLS and CDR2 is YYNGEE. The CDR3 nucleotides are TGTGCCAGCAGCGTCTTTGGGGGGGGCCGCACAGATACGCAGTATTTT. Translation gives CASSVFGGGRTDTQYF.

The chain uses TRBV11-2 and TRBJ1-1; D is uncertain. The length of the CDR3 is 15 residues. Per germline, CDR1 SGHAT and CDR2 FQNNGV. V lost 2 bases to trimming and J lost 1 base, with 11 bases between them. CDR3 in DNA: TGTGCCAGCAGCTTATACAGAATCCAGAACACTGAAGCTTTCTTT. Translated: CASSLYRIQNTEAFF.

CDR3 protein: CASSLDKNPPRQETQYF. CDR3 bases: TGTGCCAGCAGCTTAGATAAGAACCCGCCGCGACAAGAGACCCAGTACTTC. V and J are TRBV11-2 and TRBJ2-5; D not certain. The CDR3 loop spans 17 amino acids. The V end lost 0 bases, the J end lost 2 bases, and 16 bases lay between the germline ends. Per the germline V gene, CDR1 is SGHAT and CDR2 is FQNNGV. Variable domain in full (rest from reference TRBV11-2 and TRBJ2-5): EAGVAQSPRYKIIEKRQSVAFWCNPISGHATLYWYQQILGQGPKLLIQFQNNGVVDDSQLPKDRFSAERLKGVDSTLKIQPAKLEDSAVYLCASSLDKNPPRQETQYFGPGTRLLVL.

J is TRBJ1-5 and V is TRBV4-2; perhaps TRBD1 as D (5 bases). The CDR3 extends over 17 amino acids. Germline V gives CDR1 LGHNA, CDR2 YNFKEQ. Trimming stripped 1 base from V and 9 bases from J, with 22 bases between. The chain's CDR3 is CASSQVWGQGVFRPQHF. The CDR3 DNA follows: TGTGCCAGCAGCCAAGTTTGGGGCCAGGGCGTATTTCGGCCCCAGCATTTT.

This clone has only one observation. The chain links TRBV7-2 to TRBJ2-2; 10 bases fit TRBD2. Germline lookup yields CDR1 SGHTA and CDR2 FQGNSA. With V trimmed by 4 bases and J by 8 bases, 10 bases remained unmatched. This CDR3 spans 16 amino acids. The CDR3 reads CASSSSLSGGAGELFF. For the CDR3, the DNA is TGTGCCAGCAGCTCAAGCCTCAGCGGGGGGGCAGGGGAGCTGTTTTTT.